This T cell receptor (beta chain) was recorded in a study of regulatory T cells in long-lasting Graves disease. Time point denoted: newly diagnosed GD, antithyroid drugs for less than 3 months. After RNA was extracted from PBMCs, the TCR library was made from it. The TCR beta library used iRepertoire HTBI primers with Arm-PCR amplification of CDR3. TCRdb re-called the multiplex PCR reads through MiXCR, storing one row per CDR3 protein. The table has about 460,000 distinct CDR3 sequences, about 15% seen once. This clonotype was recorded at least ten times. This CDR3 is 12 amino acids long. V trimming: 8 bases; J trimming: 7 bases; junction bases outside the gene matches: 7. Per the germline V gene, CDR1 is SNHLY and CDR2 is FYNNEI. The data were also submitted as part of a second study, on T cells in Graves' hyperthyroidism and ophthalmopathy. That work adds: The HTBI primer set drove a first-round RT-PCR of the TCR CDR3.

This chain links TRBV2 with TRBJ2-7; 8 nucleotides align to TRBD1. The sequenced sample was peripheral blood mononuclear cells (PBMCs), obtained at new diagnosis, from a patient treated with antithyroid drugs. The TCR originated in a woman aged 45-65 years with Graves disease. This CDR3 reads CASLSGGREQYF. CDR3 nucleotide sequence: TGTGCCAGCTTATCAGGGGGCAGGGAGCAGTACTTC. Supplemented by reference TRBV2 and TRBJ2-7, the full variable domain reads EPEVTQTPSHQVTQMGQEVILRCVPISNHLYFYWYRQILGQKVEFLVSFYNNEISEKSEIFDDQFSVERPDGSNFTLKIRSTKLEDSAMYFCASLSGGREQYFGPGTRLTVT.